The clone carrying this T cell receptor beta chain showed up just a few times. The antigen is undetermined. Germline-derived CDR1 and CDR2 are MNHNY and SVGAGI (reference sequence). The V gene lost 6 bases and the J gene lost 4 bases, with 15 bases spanning the gap. The CDR3 spans 14 residues. With ipilimumab providing CTLA-4 blockade, focal radiation was administered to patients who had chemo-refractory metastatic non-small-cell lung cancer. This sample was taken from a study of radiotherapy plus CTLA-4 blockade in lung cancer. Study background: Overall, 18% of patients showed an objective response, while 31% attained disease control.

Libraries were prepared by immunoSEQ multiplex PCR; TCRdb keeps only in-frame clonotypes and omits some of them. The data hold about 38,000 clones, with 80% to 90% observed a single time. Findings and limits, study-wide: Per reports, early blood T cell clone dynamics, plus interferon-beta, forecast response most strongly.

The input for sequencing was peripheral blood, taken from a patient treated with radiotherapy plus ipilimumab. This rearrangement joins TRBV6-6 to TRBJ1-1; TRBD1 might be the D (6 bases). The receptor's source is a human donor with non-small cell lung cancer whose response to radiotherapy plus ipilimumab could not be evaluated. CDR3: CASSTGSSTTEAFF. In DNA form, the CDR3 reads TGTGCCAGCAGCACAGGGAGCAGTACCACTGAAGCTTTCTTT.